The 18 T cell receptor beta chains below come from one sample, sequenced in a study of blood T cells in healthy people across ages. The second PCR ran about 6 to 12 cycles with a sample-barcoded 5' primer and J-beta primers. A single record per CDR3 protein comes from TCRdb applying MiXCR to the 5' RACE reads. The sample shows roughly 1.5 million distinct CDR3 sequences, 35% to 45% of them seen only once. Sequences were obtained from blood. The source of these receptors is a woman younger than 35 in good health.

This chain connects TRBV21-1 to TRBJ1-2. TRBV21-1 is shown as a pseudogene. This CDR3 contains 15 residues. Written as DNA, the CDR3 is TGTGCCAGCAGCAAAGCCATTGACACGGCGGAGGGCTACACCTTC. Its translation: CASSKAIDTAEGYTF.

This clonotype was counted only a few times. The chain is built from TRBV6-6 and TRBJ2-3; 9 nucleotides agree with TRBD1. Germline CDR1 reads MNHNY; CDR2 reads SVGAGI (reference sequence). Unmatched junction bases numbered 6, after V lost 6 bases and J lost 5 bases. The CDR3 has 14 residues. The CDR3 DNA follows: TGTGCCAGCAGATACAGGGGGCTCGTAGATACGCAGTATTTT. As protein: CASRYRGLVDTQYF.

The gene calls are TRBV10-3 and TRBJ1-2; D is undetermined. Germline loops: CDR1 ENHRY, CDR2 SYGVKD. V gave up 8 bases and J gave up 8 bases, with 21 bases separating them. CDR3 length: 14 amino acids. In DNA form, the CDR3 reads TGTGCCATCGGGCAGACCTCTATTTTGGGCGGCTACACCTTC. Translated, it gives CAIGQTSILGGYTF.

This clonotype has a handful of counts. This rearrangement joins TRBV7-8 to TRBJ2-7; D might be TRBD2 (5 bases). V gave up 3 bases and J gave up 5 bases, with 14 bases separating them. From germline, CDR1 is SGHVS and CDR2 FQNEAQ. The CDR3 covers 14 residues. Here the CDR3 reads CASSLVSEIHEQYF. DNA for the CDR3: TGTGCCAGCAGCTTGGTTAGCGAGATACACGAGCAGTACTTC. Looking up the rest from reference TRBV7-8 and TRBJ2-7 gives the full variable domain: GAGVSQSPRYKVAKRGQDVALRCDPISGHVSLFWYQQALGQGPEFLTYFQNEAQLDKSGLPSDRFFAERPEGSVSTLKIQRTQQEDSAVYLCASSLVSEIHEQYFGPGTRLTVT.

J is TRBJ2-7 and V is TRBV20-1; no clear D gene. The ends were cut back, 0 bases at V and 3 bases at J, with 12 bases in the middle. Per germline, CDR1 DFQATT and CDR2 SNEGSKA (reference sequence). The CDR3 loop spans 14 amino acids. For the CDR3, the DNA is TGCAGTGCTAGAGATGAGGTCTTGGTCTACGAGCAGTACTTC. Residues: CSARDEVLVYEQYF.

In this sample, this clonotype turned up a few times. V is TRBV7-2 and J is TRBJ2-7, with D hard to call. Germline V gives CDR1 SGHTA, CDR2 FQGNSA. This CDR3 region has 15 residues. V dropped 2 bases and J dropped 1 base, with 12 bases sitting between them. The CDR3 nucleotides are TGTGCCAGCAGCTTACGGACGAAGGCTTCCTACGAGCAGTACTTC. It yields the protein CASSLRTKASYEQYF.

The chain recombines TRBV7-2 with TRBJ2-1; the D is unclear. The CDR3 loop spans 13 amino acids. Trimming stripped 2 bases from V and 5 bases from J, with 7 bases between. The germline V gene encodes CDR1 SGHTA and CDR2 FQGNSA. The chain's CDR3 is CASSLMAHNEQFF. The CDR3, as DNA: TGTGCCAGCAGCTTAATGGCCCACAATGAGCAGTTCTTC.

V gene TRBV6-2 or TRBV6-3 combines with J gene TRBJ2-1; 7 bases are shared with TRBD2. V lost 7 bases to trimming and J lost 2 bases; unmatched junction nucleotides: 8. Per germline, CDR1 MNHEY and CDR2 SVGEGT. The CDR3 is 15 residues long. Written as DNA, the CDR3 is TGTGCCAGCACCCGACGGGGGGATCCCTACAATGAGCAGTTCTTC. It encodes CASTRRGDPYNEQFF.

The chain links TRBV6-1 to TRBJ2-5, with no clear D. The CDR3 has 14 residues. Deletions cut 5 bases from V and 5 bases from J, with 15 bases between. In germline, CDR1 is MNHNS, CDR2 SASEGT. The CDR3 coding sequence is TGTGCCAGCAGTCCTTCTTCTTGGGCTGAGACCCAGTACTTC. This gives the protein CASSPSSWAETQYF.

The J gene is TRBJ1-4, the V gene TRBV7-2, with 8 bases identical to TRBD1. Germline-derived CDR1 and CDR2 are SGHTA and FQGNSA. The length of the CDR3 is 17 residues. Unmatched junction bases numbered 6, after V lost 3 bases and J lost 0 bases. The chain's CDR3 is CASSFGQGFSTNEKLFF. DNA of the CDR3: TGTGCCAGCAGCTTCGGACAGGGCTTTTCAACTAATGAAAAACTGTTTTTT.

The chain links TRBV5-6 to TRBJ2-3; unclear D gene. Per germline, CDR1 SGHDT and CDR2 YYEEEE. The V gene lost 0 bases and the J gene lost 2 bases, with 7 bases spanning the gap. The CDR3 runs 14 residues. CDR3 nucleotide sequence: TGTGCCAGCAGCTTGGGGTGGGACACAGATACGCAGTATTTT. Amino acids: CASSLGWDTDTQYF.

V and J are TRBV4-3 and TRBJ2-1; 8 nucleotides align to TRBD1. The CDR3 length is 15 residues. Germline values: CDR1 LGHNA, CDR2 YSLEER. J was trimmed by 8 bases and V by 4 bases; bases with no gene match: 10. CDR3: CASSRDRRSFYEQFF. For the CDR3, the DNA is TGCGCCAGCAGCCGGGACAGGAGAAGTTTTTATGAGCAGTTCTTC.

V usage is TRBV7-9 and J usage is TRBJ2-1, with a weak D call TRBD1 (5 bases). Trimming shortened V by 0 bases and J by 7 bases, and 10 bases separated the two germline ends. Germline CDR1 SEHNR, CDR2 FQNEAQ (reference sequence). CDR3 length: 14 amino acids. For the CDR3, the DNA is TGTGCCAGCAGCTTAGCGCAGGGTTCAAATGAGCAGTTCTTC. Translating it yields CASSLAQGSNEQFF. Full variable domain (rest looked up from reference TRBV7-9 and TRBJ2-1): DTGVSQNPRHKITKRGQNVTFRCDPISEHNRLYWYRQTLGQGPEFLTYFQNEAQLEKSRLLSDRFSAERPKGSFSTLEIQRTEQGDSAMYLCASSLAQGSNEQFFGPGTRLTVL.

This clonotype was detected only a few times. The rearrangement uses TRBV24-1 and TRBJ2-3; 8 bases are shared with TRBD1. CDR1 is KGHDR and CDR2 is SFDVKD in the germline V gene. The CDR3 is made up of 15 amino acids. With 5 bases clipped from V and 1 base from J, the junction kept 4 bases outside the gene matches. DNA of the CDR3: TGTGCCACCAGTGTGGTACAGGGGGGCACAGATACGCAGTATTTT. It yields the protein CATSVVQGGTDTQYF.

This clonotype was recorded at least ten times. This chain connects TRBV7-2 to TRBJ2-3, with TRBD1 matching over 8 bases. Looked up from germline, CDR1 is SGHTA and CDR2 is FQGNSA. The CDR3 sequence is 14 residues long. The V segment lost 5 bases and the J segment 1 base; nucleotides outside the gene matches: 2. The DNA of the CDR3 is TGTGCCAGCAGCCAACAGGGGGGCACAGATACGCAGTATTTT. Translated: CASSQQGGTDTQYF.

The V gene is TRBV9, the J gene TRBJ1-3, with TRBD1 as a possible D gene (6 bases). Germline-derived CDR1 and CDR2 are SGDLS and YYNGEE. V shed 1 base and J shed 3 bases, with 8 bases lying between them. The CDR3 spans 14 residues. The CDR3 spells CASSVNRDGNTIYF. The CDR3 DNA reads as TGTGCCAGCAGCGTAAACAGGGATGGAAACACCATATATTTT.

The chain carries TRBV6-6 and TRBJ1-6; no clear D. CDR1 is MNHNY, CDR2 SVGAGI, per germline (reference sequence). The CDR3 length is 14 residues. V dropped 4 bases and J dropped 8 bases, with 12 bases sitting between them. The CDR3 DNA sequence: TGTGCCAGCAGTTTTTCCAACTGGGATTCACCCCTCCACTTT. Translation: CASSFSNWDSPLHF.

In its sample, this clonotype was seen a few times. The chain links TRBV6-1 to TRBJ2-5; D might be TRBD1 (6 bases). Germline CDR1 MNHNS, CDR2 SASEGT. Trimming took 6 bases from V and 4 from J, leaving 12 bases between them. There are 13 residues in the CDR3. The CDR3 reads CASRSLGGETQYF. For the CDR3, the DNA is TGTGCCAGCAGGAGTTTAGGGGGAGAGACCCAGTACTTC.